Each of the 11 T cell receptor beta chains below was sequenced from the same sample in a study of blood T cell repertoires in COVID-19 (dated by TCRdb to about 2020). The library was made by the immunoSEQ multiplex PCR assay. TCRdb obtained this table from immuneACCESS and retained in-frame rearrangements with V and J assigned. These tables miss some clones; where compared with another copy, unresolved V genes account for less than half of the shortfall, and the remainder is unexplained. The sample data list under 400,000 clones, and approximately 88% of these were observed just once. Jointly, the top ten make up 1.6% of the sample. Sequencing was carried out using peripheral blood. The receptor source for this set is a woman aged 25 to 39 with COVID-19, enrolled during active disease.

The chain uses TRBV5-6 and TRBJ1-5; no clear D gene. V lost 0 bases and J 2 bases, leaving 6 bases between the germline ends. This CDR3 is 14 amino acids long. CDR1 SGHDT and CDR2 YYEEEE come from the germline V gene. The CDR3 spells CASSLAGGNQPQHF. The CDR3 nucleotides are TGTGCCAGCAGCTTGGCGGGTGGCAATCAGCCCCAGCATTTT.

V gene TRBV15 combines with J gene TRBJ2-3; 8 nucleotides agree with TRBD2. CDR3 length: 16 residues. Germline-derived CDR1 and CDR2 are LNHNV and YYDKDF (reference sequence). V lost 2 bases and J lost 4; bases outside the gene matches: 8. The DNA for the CDR3 is TGTGCCACCAGCAGAAACAGCGGGGGAGGTTCAGATACGCAGTATTTT. It encodes CATSRNSGGGSDTQYF. The full variable domain, its missing parts supplied by reference TRBV15 and TRBJ2-3, is DAMVIQNPRYQVTQFGKPVTLSCSQTLNHNVMYWYQQKSSQAPKLLFHYYDKDFNNEADTPDNFQSRRPNTSFCFLDIRSPGLGDTAMYLCATSRNSGGGSDTQYFGPGTRLTVL.

The chain employs TRBV18 and TRBJ2-3; the D gene is possibly TRBD1 (5 bases). V was trimmed by 3 bases and J by 4 bases, leaving 11 bases between them. The CDR3 extends over 14 amino acids. Germline assignment: CDR1 KGHSH and CDR2 LQKENI. CDR3 in amino acids: CASSPRGLADTQYF. CDR3 DNA: TGTGCCAGCTCACCTAGGGGTCTCGCAGATACGCAGTATTTT. The full variable domain, with the rest looked up from reference TRBV18 and TRBJ2-3, is NAGVMQNPRHLVRRRGQEARLRCSPMKGHSHVYWYRQLPEEGLKFMVYLQKENIIDESGMPKERFSAEFPKEGPSILRIQQVVRGDSAAYFCASSPRGLADTQYFGPGTRLTVL.

With regard to this clone: This specimen includes other DNA sequences encoding the same CDR3. The genes are TRBV7-9 and TRBJ1-2, with no clear D. This CDR3 spans 12 amino acids. Trimming cost V 8 bases and J 2 bases, with 9 bases left between them. CDR1 and CDR2 (germline): SEHNR, FQNEAQ (reference sequence). The CDR3 protein is CASSPGNYGYTF. The CDR3 region has the DNA TGTGCCAGCTCCCCAGGAAACTATGGCTACACCTTC. Full variable domain (missing parts from reference TRBV7-9 and TRBJ1-2): DTGVSQNPRHKITKRGQNVTFRCDPISEHNRLYWYRQTLGQGPEFLTYFQNEAQLEKSRLLSDRFSAERPKGSFSTLEIQRTEQGDSAMYLCASSPGNYGYTFGSGTRLTVV.

The chain recombines TRBV30 with TRBJ2-2, with 10 bases identical to TRBD1. This CDR3 contains 15 residues. Trimming at V came to 4 bases and at J to 5 bases, leaving 7 bases not matched to a gene. Germline V gene data show CDR1 as GTSNPN and CDR2 as SVGIG (reference sequence). The CDR3 nucleotides read TGTGCCTGGAAGGAAGGGGACAGGGGAACCGGGGAGCTGTTTTTT. It encodes CAWKEGDRGTGELFF.

This chain uses TRBV7-3 with TRBJ1-2; 7 bases are shared with TRBD1. CDR1 and CDR2 (germline): SGHTA, FQGTGA. V lost 5 bases and J lost 2; bases outside the gene matches: 5. This CDR3 region has 14 residues. The CDR3 is CASSPPGGNYGYTF. The CDR3 nucleotides are TGTGCCAGCAGCCCCCCAGGGGGGAACTATGGCTACACCTTC.

This clone was seen only once. The V and J genes are TRBV5-4 and TRBJ1-6; the match to TRBD1 covers 8 bases. With V trimmed by 0 bases and J by 0 bases, 11 bases remained unmatched. This CDR3 has 20 amino acids. Germline CDR1 and CDR2: SGHNT and YYREEE (reference sequence). CDR3 DNA sequence: TGTGCCAGCAGCTTGGTTAGTTTAGGACAGGGCAGCTCCTATAATTCACCCCTCCACTTT. Residues: CASSLVSLGQGSSYNSPLHF.

The chain employs TRBV5-1 and TRBJ1-1; D gene unclear. The V gene's germline CDR1 is SGHRS and CDR2 YFSETQ. This CDR3 has 13 amino acids. Trimming left V 4 bases short and J 5 bases short, with 12 bases between. This CDR3 is CASSIRSGTEAFF. The CDR3 coding sequence is TGCGCCAGCAGCATCCGATCCGGGACTGAAGCTTTCTTT. Together with reference TRBV5-1 and TRBJ1-1, the CDR3 gives the full variable domain: KAGVTQTPRYLIKTRGQQVTLSCSPISGHRSVSWYQQTPGQGLQFLFEYFSETQRNKGNFPGRFSGRQFSNSRSEMNVSTLELGDSALYLCASSIRSGTEAFFGQGTRLTVV.

The chain has TRBV6-5 and TRBJ2-7, with D tentatively TRBD1 (6 bases). The V and J ends lost 5 bases and 6 bases respectively, with 20 bases between them. Germline-derived CDR1 and CDR2 are MNHEY and SVGAGI. The CDR3 sequence is 15 residues long. The CDR3 DNA follows: TGTGCCAGCAGTAACCAGGGGCAGCTGTCGGGCGAGCAGTACTTC. It encodes CASSNQGQLSGEQYF.

This clone was observed a few times. This chain joins TRBV5-1 and TRBJ1-2; no clear D. With 6 bases removed from V and 7 bases from J, the gap between germline ends came to 16 bases. This CDR3 is built from 13 residues. The germline gives CDR1 SGHRS, CDR2 YFSETQ. CDR3 DNA sequence: TGCGCCAGCAAGCAGGAGGTCGGTGGTGGCTACACCTTC. Protein product: CASKQEVGGGYTF.

This clone was observed once. Other DNA sequences in the same sample also yield this CDR3. This chain connects TRBV4-3 to TRBJ1-1; 10 nucleotides align to TRBD1. The CDR3 covers 13 residues. The J segment lost 5 bases and the V segment lost 3 bases, leaving 0 bases of the junction unmatched. Per the germline V gene, CDR1 is LGHNA and CDR2 is YSLEER. The DNA for the CDR3 is TGCGCCAGCAGCCAGGACAGGGGGACTGAAGCTTTCTTT. Translating gives CASSQDRGTEAFF.